The 26 T cell receptor beta chains below come from one sample, sequenced in a study of blood T cells in healthy people across ages. With a J-beta primer mix and a sample-barcoded 5' primer, a second PCR ran about 7 to 12 cycles. TCRdb called the 5' RACE reads again in MiXCR, with one record for every CDR3 protein. The sample has about a million distinct CDR3 sequences; more than 30% are singletons. The material sequenced was blood. These receptors came from a man aged 18 to 30 in good health.

This clonotype has a count of ten or more. V usage is TRBV29-1 and J usage is TRBJ2-1, with 7 bases matching TRBD1. Germline CDR1 is SQVTM and CDR2 is ANQGSEA. The CDR3 has 14 residues. The junction had 12 bases not matched to a gene; V was cut back by 8 bases and J by 5 bases. DNA for the CDR3: TGCAGCCCTGTCGTGGCAGGGGGTAACAATGAGCAGTTCTTC. It codes for CSPVVAGGNNEQFF.

J is TRBJ2-2 and V is TRBV20-1; no clear D. V lost 6 bases and J lost 1, with 18 bases in between. Per germline, CDR1 DFQATT and CDR2 SNEGSKA (reference sequence). The CDR3 contains 16 residues. DNA for the CDR3: TGCAGTGCCCAGGTGGGCACACTCTGGAACACCGGGGAGCTGTTTTTT. This gives the protein CSAQVGTLWNTGELFF.

The chain has TRBV29-1 and TRBJ2-7, with 11 nucleotides matching TRBD2. Germline CDR1 reads SQVTM; CDR2 reads ANQGSEA. The V gene end was trimmed by 1 base and the J gene end by 3 bases; junction bases not matched to a gene: 5. This CDR3 spans 15 amino acids. CDR3 residues: CSVEGMTSGDYEQYF. The CDR3 region has the DNA TGCAGCGTTGAAGGGATGACTAGCGGGGACTACGAGCAGTACTTC.

The CDR3, as DNA: TGTGCCAGCAGTGCATCCGGGACAGACGCACCCCTCCACTTT. Amino acid sequence: CASSASGTDAPLHF. The V gene is TRBV6-1, the J gene TRBJ1-6; TRBD1 agrees at 7 bases. V trimming: 4 bases; J trimming: 11 bases; junction bases outside the gene matches: 8. Germline lookup yields CDR1 MNHNS and CDR2 SASEGT. The CDR3 spans 14 residues.

J is TRBJ1-2 and V is TRBV13; no reliable D call. Germline V CDR1 and CDR2: PRHDT, FYEKMQ (reference sequence). The CDR3 runs 16 residues. Deletions cut 0 bases from V and 4 bases from J, with 15 bases between. The CDR3 bases are TGTGCCAGCAGCTTAGGGGTCTCCGCGGGGATCTATGGCTACACCTTC. This gives the protein CASSLGVSAGIYGYTF.

The V gene is TRBV6-6, the J gene TRBJ1-2, with D hard to call. Trimming left V 2 bases short and J 0 bases short, with 7 bases between. The CDR3 has 14 amino acids. Germline loops: CDR1 MNHNY, CDR2 SVGAGI (reference sequence). The CDR3 bases are TGTGCCAGCAGTTACAATAGCGCTAACTATGGCTACACCTTC. It encodes CASSYNSANYGYTF.

The CDR3 nucleotides are TGTGCCACCAGTGGGTCCGGGACAGGGGACTCAGATACGCAGTATTTT. Protein sequence: CATSGSGTGDSDTQYF. This sequence joins TRBV24-1 and TRBJ2-3; 10 bases map to TRBD1. CDR3 size: 16 residues. The germline gives CDR1 KGHDR, CDR2 SFDVKD. The V gene end was trimmed by 5 bases and the J gene end by 4 bases; junction bases not matched to a gene: 8.

The genes are TRBV2 and TRBJ1-2; 7 nucleotides match TRBD1. The CDR3 runs to 13 residues. Germline lookup yields CDR1 SNHLY and CDR2 FYNNEI. Trimming cost V 7 bases and J 6 bases; bases outside gene matches: 8. CDR3 coding DNA: TGTGCCAGCAAAGAAGGGACAGCGGATGGCTACACCTTC. Amino acids: CASKEGTADGYTF. Full variable domain (missing parts from reference TRBV2 and TRBJ1-2): EPEVTQTPSHQVTQMGQEVILRCVPISNHLYFYWYRQILGQKVEFLVSFYNNEISEKSEIFDDQFSVERPDGSNFTLKIRSTKLEDSAMYFCASKEGTADGYTFGSGTRLTVV.

This sequence joins TRBV4-1 and TRBJ1-2; TRBD1 aligns across 9 bases. CDR1 is MGHRA, CDR2 YSYEKL, per germline. CDR3 length: 14 residues. V shed 6 bases and J 7 bases; nucleotides not matched to a gene: 9. The CDR3 region has the DNA TGCGCCAGCAGTCCCGGGACAGGGATTTCTGGCTACACCTTC. Translating it yields CASSPGTGISGYTF.

This chain links TRBV7-2 with TRBJ1-5, with TRBD1 matching 7 bases. Germline-derived CDR1 and CDR2 are SGHTA and FQGNSA. The trim removed 3 bases at V and 1 base at J, leaving 6 bases unmatched. CDR3 length: 16 amino acids. This chain's CDR3 is CASSLTTGKSNQPQHF. DNA of the CDR3: TGTGCCAGCAGCTTGACGACAGGGAAGAGCAATCAGCCCCAGCATTTT.

This clonotype was seen once. A much larger clone is a single base away; this may be a read error. J is TRBJ1-5 and V is TRBV7-2; D gene ambiguous. Matching the DNA end better, TRBJ2-3 makes the J call doubtful. CDR1 and CDR2 from the germline V gene are SGHTA and FQGNSA. CDR3 size: 14 residues. The CDR3 loop reads CASSLTYSNQPQYF. In DNA form, the CDR3 reads TGTGCCAGCAGCTTAACTTATAGCAATCAGCCCCAGTATTTT.

The chain uses TRBV7-2 and TRBJ1-1; TRBD1 matches at 9 bases. This CDR3 spans 15 amino acids. Germline CDR1 reads SGHTA; CDR2 reads FQGNSA. V was clipped by 4 bases and J by 0 bases; unmatched bases: 3. The CDR3 loop reads CASSWGQGMNTEAFF. CDR3 sequence (DNA): TGTGCCAGCAGCTGGGGACAGGGCATGAACACTGAAGCTTTCTTT.

The V call is TRBV6-5, the J call TRBJ1-1; possible D gene TRBD1, 5 bases. CDR3 size: 12 residues. CDR1 MNHEY and CDR2 SVGAGI come from the germline V gene. Trimming shortened V by 0 bases and J by 9 bases, and 8 bases separated the two germline ends. CDR3 amino acids: CASSYSRGQAFF. CDR3 coding DNA: TGTGCCAGCAGTTACTCTAGGGGACAAGCTTTCTTT.

The J gene is TRBJ1-1, the V gene TRBV6-2 or TRBV6-3, with D tentatively TRBD1 (5 bases). Trimming left V 7 bases short and J 4 bases short, with 19 bases between. CDR3 length: 15 amino acids. Germline values: CDR1 MNHEY, CDR2 SVGEGT. The CDR3 coding sequence is TGTGCCAGCACGAGTTCTGGGGGTGGAGGCACTGAAGCTTTCTTT. Translated, it gives CASTSSGGGGTEAFF.

J is TRBJ1-1 and V is TRBV20-1; no clear D gene. CDR3 size: 13 residues. Trimming removed 6 bases at V and 10 bases at J, with 21 bases between. Germline V lookup: CDR1 DFQATT, CDR2 SNEGSKA (reference sequence). The CDR3 is CSAPRRASPGAFF. The CDR3 coding sequence is TGCAGTGCCCCGCGGAGGGCCTCCCCGGGAGCTTTCTTT.

This clonotype was picked up a small number of times. This chain connects TRBV25-1 to TRBJ1-6; TRBD1 is a possible D gene (5 bases). V shed 3 bases and J shed 7 bases, with 10 bases lying between them. The length of the CDR3 is 14 residues. Germline V CDR1 and CDR2: MGHDK, SYGVNS. The CDR3 coding sequence is TGTGCCAGCAGTGACTTGGGGGGGAATTCACCCCTCCACTTT. Protein sequence: CASSDLGGNSPLHF.

J is TRBJ2-2 and V is TRBV7-9; TRBD1 matches at 7 bases. CDR3 size: 14 residues. The V and J ends lost 5 bases and 0 bases, in that order; junction bases with no gene match: 0. Germline CDR1 SEHNR, CDR2 FQNEAQ (reference sequence). The CDR3 region is CASSTGANTGELFF. In DNA form, the CDR3 reads TGTGCCAGCAGCACAGGGGCGAACACCGGGGAGCTGTTTTTT.

The CDR3 nucleotides are TGTGCCAGCAGCTTAGCGCTGGGGACAGATCCAGATACGCAGTATTTT. Amino acid sequence: CASSLALGTDPDTQYF. V usage is TRBV7-6 and J usage is TRBJ2-3, with 7 bases that match TRBD1. There are 16 residues in the CDR3. V lost 0 bases, J lost 4 bases, and 7 bases stayed unmatched. Germline V lookup: CDR1 SGHVS, CDR2 FNYEAQ.

This clonotype was recorded only once. This chain links TRBV12-3 or TRBV12-4 with TRBJ1-2, with D unclear. This CDR3 has 14 residues. The germline V and J ends were trimmed by 5 bases and 1 base, with 11 bases remaining between them. The CDR3 spells CASSKYSFNYGYTF. In DNA form, the CDR3 reads TGTGCCAGCAGTAAATACAGTTTTAACTATGGCTACACCTTC.

This clonotype came up a few times. The chain uses TRBV28 and TRBJ2-4; D may be TRBD1 (6 bases). The J call is in doubt because the DNA end fits TRBJ2-5 better. From germline, CDR1 is MDHEN and CDR2 SYDVKM. This CDR3 contains 15 residues. CDR3 sequence reads: CASSLPYRERETQYF. DNA for the CDR3: TGTGCCAGCAGTTTACCCTACAGGGAAAGGGAGACCCAGTACTTC.

This clonotype occurred once. The chain joins TRBV6-2 or TRBV6-3 to TRBJ1-4, with 8 bases that match TRBD1. Germline V gives CDR1 MNHEY, CDR2 SVGEGT. The CDR3 has 16 residues. J gave up 8 bases and V 0 bases, and 8 bases lay outside the gene matches. The CDR3 DNA reads as TGTGCCAGCAGTTACTCGAAGGGACAGGTCCGGGAAAAACTGTTTTTT. This sequence encodes CASSYSKGQVREKLFF.

The chain joins TRBV7-2 to TRBJ1-2, with a possible D match to TRBD1 (6 bases). There are 16 residues in the CDR3. Germline values: CDR1 SGHTA, CDR2 FQGNSA. V lost 6 bases and J lost 3, with 20 bases in between. CDR3 sequence: CASSPWGGEVYYGYTF. The CDR3 DNA sequence: TGTGCCAGCAGTCCATGGGGGGGCGAGGTCTACTATGGCTACACCTTC.

V gene TRBV15 combines with J gene TRBJ2-1, with 9 bases matching TRBD1. Germline trimming cut 4 bases from V and 4 bases from J; bases unmatched to any gene: 5. There are 15 residues in the CDR3. Germline V gene data show CDR1 as LNHNV and CDR2 as YYDKDF (reference sequence). The chain's CDR3 is CATSKTGTGYNEQFF. CDR3 sequence (DNA): TGTGCCACCAGCAAAACCGGGACAGGGTACAATGAGCAGTTCTTC.

Notes on this clonotype: A junction boundary mismatches the germline segment, possibly from a read error. V usage is TRBV3-1 and J usage is TRBJ1-2, with D maybe TRBD1 (6 bases). The germline gives CDR1 LGHDT, CDR2 YNNKEL (reference sequence). The CDR3 sequence is 15 residues long. The CDR3 is CASNQPVGQNYGYTF. CDR3 in DNA: TGTGCCAGCAACCAACCTGTAGGACAGAACTATGGCTACACCTTC.

There are a few counts of this clonotype. The chain has TRBV20-1 and TRBJ2-6; D call uncertain. There are 15 residues in the CDR3. V was cut by 5 bases and J by 1 base, with 12 bases left in between. Germline-derived CDR1 and CDR2 are DFQATT and SNEGSKA (reference sequence). The CDR3 spells CSAPYVGSGANVLTF. In nucleotides, the CDR3 is TGCAGTGCTCCCTACGTAGGTTCTGGGGCCAACGTCCTGACTTTC.

This clonotype was detected only once. The CDR3, as DNA: TGCAGTGCTAGAGGTGGGAAGAATAGCAATCAGCCCCAGCATTTT. Amino acid sequence: CSARGGKNSNQPQHF. V gene TRBV20-1 combines with J gene TRBJ1-5; D gene ambiguous. The ends were cut back, 1 base at V and 0 bases at J, with 10 bases in the middle. Germline V gene lookup returns CDR1 DFQATT and CDR2 SNEGSKA (reference sequence). The CDR3 spans 15 residues.